This T cell receptor (beta chain) was identified during a study of Ad26.COV2.S vaccination and SARS-CoV-2 variants. The repertoire was sequenced with immunoSEQ multiplex PCR; TCRdb's copy has only in-frame clones and lacks some. The sample records about half a million clones, 70% to 90% being singletons. From germline, CDR1 is MDHEN and CDR2 SYDVKM. V was clipped by 3 bases and J by 9 bases; unmatched bases: 2. This CDR3 is 13 amino acids long. The treatment: roughly 19 received Ad26.COV2.S at low or high dose, single or two shots; several received placebo; per-sample allocation not given. Sampling occurred on day 63 after the first vaccine or placebo injection.

The sequence was collected from a person between 18 and 65 years old who received the Ad26.COV2.S COVID-19 vaccine or a placebo. The starting material was peripheral blood, obtained in a trial of Ad26.COV2.S vaccine versus placebo. The V call is TRBV28, the J call TRBJ2-1; 10 bases align to TRBD2. The CDR3 bases are TGTGCCAGCAGTTTCCCTAGCGGGGGTGAGCAGTTCTTC. Amino acids: CASSFPSGGEQFF. Variable domain in full (rest from reference TRBV28 and TRBJ2-1): DVKVTQSSRYLVKRTGEKVFLECVQDMDHENMFWYRQDPGLGLRLIYFSYDVKMKEKGDIPEGYSVSREKKERFSLILESASTNQTSMYLCASSFPSGGEQFFGPGTRLTVL.